This T cell receptor (beta chain) appears in the sequencing data of a study of blood T cell repertoires in COVID-19. V shed 2 bases and J 5 bases; nucleotides not matched to a gene: 14. The CDR3 is 18 residues long. The germline gives CDR1 MNHEY, CDR2 SVGEGT. The table came from immunoSEQ multiplex PCR; TCRdb's copy has only in-frame clones and leaves some out. The profile shows under 350,000 clones, roughly 86% of them singletons. The TCR was taken from a man between 65 and 85 years old with acute or convalescent COVID-19. The rearrangement links TRBV6-2 or TRBV6-3 to TRBJ2-5, with TRBD1 matching over 10 bases. The sequenced sample consisted of peripheral blood. The CDR3, as DNA: TGTGCCAGCAGTTACATCTCCCTCAGACAGGGGGCTTCGGAGACCCAGTACTTC. Amino acid sequence: CASSYISLRQGASETQYF.